A single sample is the source of the 30 T cell receptor beta chains below, sequenced in a study of T-cell memory formation after mild COVID-19. A single record per CDR3 protein comes from TCRdb applying MiXCR to the 5' RACE reads. The data hold roughly 250,000 distinct CDR3 sequences, with roughly a sixth observed a single time. Specimen: PBMCs or a T cell subset sorted from them (not recorded which). These receptors were taken from a man between 18 and 29 years old who had mild COVID-19 (a few samples of this study predate the infection). Cell type and time point are not known.

This chain links TRBV7-6 with TRBJ2-5; D unresolved. This CDR3 is built from 15 residues. Deletions cut 1 base from V and 1 base from J, with 10 bases between. Germline CDR1 is SGHVS and CDR2 is FNYEAQ. CDR3 in DNA: TGTGCCAGCAGCTTAGGTGTTAGGATCCAAGAGACCCAGTACTTC. Amino acid sequence: CASSLGVRIQETQYF.

V usage is TRBV5-1 and J usage is TRBJ2-7; 8 nucleotides align to TRBD1. CDR1 and CDR2 from the germline V gene are SGHRS and YFSETQ. The CDR3 is 12 residues long. After removal of 4 bases from V and 8 bases from J, the junction contained 5 bases not matched to a gene. CDR3 loop: CASSPDRAKQYF. In DNA form, the CDR3 reads TGCGCCAGCAGCCCGGACAGGGCCAAGCAGTACTTC.

For the CDR3, the DNA is TGTGCCAGCAGTTACTCCGGGGGACACGAATATGGCTACACCTTC. Translated, it gives CASSYSGGHEYGYTF. The chain joins TRBV6-5 to TRBJ1-2; D might be TRBD1 (6 bases). Trimming took off 0 bases at V and 5 bases at J, with 13 bases between the two ends. The CDR3 totals 15 residues. The germline V gene has CDR1 MNHEY and CDR2 SVGAGI.

This clonotype showed up many times. The chain is built from TRBV4-1 and TRBJ1-1; perhaps TRBD1 as D (5 bases). V gave up 1 base and J gave up 3 bases, with 15 bases separating them. Germline loops: CDR1 MGHRA, CDR2 YSYEKL. The CDR3 is made up of 16 amino acids. This CDR3 reads CASSQGYGGEDTEAFF. DNA of the CDR3: TGCGCCAGCAGCCAAGGATATGGGGGAGAGGACACTGAAGCTTTCTTT.

The CDR3 coding sequence is TGTGCCAGCAGCGACAGGGCCCGAGGCTACACCTTC. This translates into CASSDRARGYTF. The chain links TRBV9 to TRBJ1-2; weak D call: TRBD1 (6 bases). This CDR3 region has 12 residues. Germline CDR1 is SGDLS and CDR2 is YYNGEE. The V gene lost 3 bases and the J gene lost 8 bases, with 11 bases spanning the gap.

This clonotype was seen only a few times. V and J are TRBV5-5 and TRBJ1-1, with TRBD1 matching 8 bases. J was trimmed by 2 bases and V by 5 bases; bases with no gene match: 8. CDR1 is SGHKS and CDR2 is YYEKEE in the germline V gene (reference sequence). The CDR3 spans 15 residues. The CDR3 sequence: CASRPRTGSNTEAFF. DNA of the CDR3: TGTGCCAGCAGACCCCGGACAGGGTCTAACACTGAAGCTTTCTTT.

This clonotype was counted only a few times. The gene calls are TRBV14 and TRBJ2-7; D remains unclear. The germline V and J ends were trimmed by 1 base and 3 bases, with 13 bases remaining between them. Germline lookup yields CDR1 SGHDN and CDR2 FVKESK. This CDR3 comprises 15 residues. The CDR3 nucleotides read TGTGCCAGCAGCCAAGGAAGGAGACGTTACTACGAGCAGTACTTC. Amino acids: CASSQGRRRYYEQYF. The entire variable domain, with the rest obtained from reference TRBV14 and TRBJ2-7, is as follows: EAGVTQFPSHSVIEKGQTVTLRCDPISGHDNLYWYRRVMGKEIKFLLHFVKESKQDESGMPNNRFLAERTGGTYSTLKVQPAELEDSGVYFCASSQGRRRYYEQYFGPGTRLTVT.

The genes are TRBV6-5 and TRBJ1-6; 7 bases are a match to TRBD1. The germline CDR1 and CDR2 sequences are MNHEY and SVGAGI. The J segment lost 9 bases and the V segment lost 2 bases, leaving 1 base of the junction unmatched. The length of the CDR3 is 13 residues. CDR3 sequence reads: CASSYGQASPLHF. The CDR3 DNA follows: TGTGCCAGCAGTTACGGACAGGCTTCACCCCTCCACTTT.

This clonotype was recorded a few times. The gene calls are TRBV20-1 and TRBJ1-1, with D maybe TRBD1 (5 bases). CDR1 and CDR2 from the germline V gene are DFQATT and SNEGSKA (reference sequence). The CDR3 spans 15 residues. V was cut by 0 bases and J by 3 bases, with 14 bases left in between. CDR3 in amino acids: CSARDPWRGDTEAFF. The CDR3 nucleotides read TGCAGTGCTAGAGATCCCTGGAGAGGGGACACTGAAGCTTTCTTT.

The sample holds many counts of this clonotype. This chain joins TRBV7-9 and TRBJ2-1; 10 nucleotides line up with TRBD2. Trimming removed 5 bases from V and 7 bases from J; junction bases left unmatched: 14. Per the germline V gene, CDR1 is SEHNR and CDR2 is FQNEAQ (reference sequence). The CDR3 runs 17 residues. The CDR3 sequence is CASSHLRGLAGVNEQFF. In nucleotides, the CDR3 is TGTGCCAGCAGCCACCTGAGGGGGCTAGCGGGGGTGAATGAGCAGTTCTTC.

The chain joins TRBV5-1 to TRBJ2-3; 8 bases line up with TRBD1. The length of the CDR3 is 16 residues. CDR1 SGHRS and CDR2 YFSETQ come from the germline V gene. The V gene end was trimmed by 2 bases and the J gene end by 2 bases; junction bases not matched to a gene: 7. DNA for the CDR3: TGCGCCAGCAGCTTCAACAGGGGGACGTACACAGATACGCAGTATTTT. Residues: CASSFNRGTYTDTQYF.

The rearrangement uses TRBV11-2 and TRBJ2-1, with D hard to call. The ends were cut back, 2 bases at V and 1 base at J, with 9 bases in the middle. Germline lookup yields CDR1 SGHAT and CDR2 FQNNGV. The CDR3 loop spans 15 amino acids. The CDR3 DNA reads TGTGCCAGCAGCTTAATAAAAGGTTCCTACAATGAGCAGTTCTTC. It translates to CASSLIKGSYNEQFF. Based on the CDR3 plus reference TRBV11-2 and TRBJ2-1, the full variable domain is EAGVAQSPRYKIIEKRQSVAFWCNPISGHATLYWYQQILGQGPKLLIQFQNNGVVDDSQLPKDRFSAERLKGVDSTLKIQPAKLEDSAVYLCASSLIKGSYNEQFFGPGTRLTVL.

V usage is TRBV6-2 or TRBV6-3 and J usage is TRBJ2-5; D is unclear. Trimming took 10 bases from V and 5 from J, leaving 17 bases between them. The CDR3 has 13 amino acids. The germline gives CDR1 MNHEY, CDR2 SVGEGT. DNA for the CDR3: TGTGCCACCTCCCCCAGAGCCCTGGAGACCCAGTACTTC. This translates into CATSPRALETQYF.

The chain employs TRBV4-3 and TRBJ2-5, with unresolved D. V gave up 0 bases and J gave up 2 bases, with 7 bases separating them. CDR3 length equals 14 residues. Germline lookup yields CDR1 LGHNA and CDR2 YSLEER. The CDR3 DNA reads TGCGCCAGCAGCCAAGATTGGTATCAAGAGACCCAGTACTTC. As protein: CASSQDWYQETQYF.

This clonotype was seen only a few times. The V and J genes are TRBV25-1 and TRBJ1-2; D ambiguous. The germline V gene has CDR1 MGHDK and CDR2 SYGVNS. The CDR3 has 14 amino acids. Trimming pared 0 bases from V and 5 bases from J, leaving 10 bases between. The CDR3 DNA sequence: TGTGCCAGCAGTGAATATGAGGGATGGTATGGCTACACCTTC. Translating it yields CASSEYEGWYGYTF.

This chain joins TRBV21-1 and TRBJ1-2; the table calls TRBD1, which could not be checked here. TRBV21-1 is termed a pseudogene. CDR3 length: 16 residues. The CDR3 sequence: CASSKNRDRGDYGYTF. The CDR3 nucleotides read TGTGCCAGCAGCAAGAACCGGGACAGGGGAGACTATGGCTACACCTTC.

Only one count was recorded for this clonotype. CDR3 loop: CASSSERGGRDEQFF. CDR3 nucleotide sequence: TGTGCCAGCAGCTCTGAGCGGGGGGGCCGCGATGAGCAGTTCTTC. The V and J genes are TRBV7-8 and TRBJ2-1; 10 nucleotides align to TRBD2. The V segment lost 4 bases and the J segment 8 bases; nucleotides outside the gene matches: 8. The CDR3 extends over 15 amino acids. CDR1 and CDR2 (germline): SGHVS, FQNEAQ.

This clonotype occurred a few times. The CDR3, as DNA: TGCGCCAGCAGCTTGGTAGCTTTTGAGACCCAGTACTTC. Its translation: CASSLVAFETQYF. This chain joins TRBV5-1 and TRBJ2-5, with D unclear. CDR3 length: 13 amino acids. The germline V gene encodes CDR1 SGHRS and CDR2 YFSETQ. V was trimmed by 0 bases and J by 5 bases, leaving 8 bases between them.

This clonotype has a handful of counts. The chain has TRBV10-2 and TRBJ2-2; TRBD1 or TRBD2 may be the D gene (5 bases each). The CDR3 consists of 13 residues. V dropped 6 bases and J dropped 6 bases, with 11 bases sitting between them. The germline V gene encodes CDR1 WSHSY and CDR2 SAAADI. The CDR3 DNA reads as TGCGCCAGCAGGGAAGAGGGGCCCGGGGAGCTGTTTTTT. This encodes CASREEGPGELFF.

This clonotype was observed a handful of times. J is TRBJ1-4 and V is TRBV5-1, with 7 bases that match TRBD1. Germline CDR1 SGHRS, CDR2 YFSETQ. Trimming at V came to 5 bases and at J to 8 bases, leaving 6 bases not matched to a gene. This CDR3 is 13 amino acids long. The CDR3 sequence is CASSTGAGEKLFF. In DNA form, the CDR3 reads TGCGCCAGCAGTACAGGGGCGGGAGAAAAACTGTTTTTT.

V usage is TRBV18 and J usage is TRBJ2-5, with no clear D. Germline lookup yields CDR1 KGHSH and CDR2 LQKENI. Trimming removed 3 bases at V and 2 bases at J, with 13 bases between. The CDR3 sequence is 15 residues long. CDR3 coding DNA: TGTGCCAGCTCACCGTCGGCCGCTCCTCAAGAGACCCAGTACTTC. This encodes CASSPSAAPQETQYF.

This clonotype was counted between two and nine times. The V and J genes are TRBV5-1 and TRBJ1-1, with D possibly matching TRBD1 (5 bases). Trimming left V 2 bases short and J 5 bases short, with 10 bases between. The length of the CDR3 is 13 residues. In germline, CDR1 is SGHRS, CDR2 YFSETQ. CDR3 sequence: CASSFLGGTEAFF. In DNA form, the CDR3 reads TGCGCCAGCAGCTTCTTGGGGGGTACTGAAGCTTTCTTT.

V and J are TRBV20-1 and TRBJ2-6; D unclear. This CDR3 is 13 amino acids long. Trimming removed 4 bases at V and 2 bases at J, with 6 bases between. In germline, CDR1 is DFQATT, CDR2 SNEGSKA (reference sequence). CDR3 region: CSATSPGANVLTF. The CDR3 nucleotides read TGCAGTGCTACCTCACCTGGGGCCAACGTCCTGACTTTC.

This clonotype appeared a few times. This chain's CDR3 is CASSTRDRQETQYF. CDR3 bases: TGTGCCAGCAGCACGCGGGACAGACAAGAGACCCAGTACTTC. This chain uses TRBV7-9 with TRBJ2-5; tentative D call: TRBD1 (7 bases). The CDR3 length is 14 residues. CDR1 and CDR2 (germline): SEHNR, FQNEAQ (reference sequence). The V end lost 5 bases, the J end lost 2 bases, and 12 bases lay between the germline ends.

This clonotype has only a few counts. This chain links TRBV7-9 with TRBJ2-1; perhaps TRBD2 as D (5 bases). The CDR3 length is 17 residues. CDR1 SEHNR and CDR2 FQNEAQ come from the germline V gene (reference sequence). V was pared by 2 bases and J by 3 bases, with 17 bases between. CDR3 in DNA: TGTGCCAGCAGCTTATGGTCCCGGTCGGGGATCTACAATGAGCAGTTCTTC. Translating gives CASSLWSRSGIYNEQFF.

This clonotype was seen a few times. The chain couples TRBV5-1 to TRBJ1-4, with TRBD1 matching over 11 bases. The CDR3 spans 15 residues. V gave up 4 bases and J gave up 2 bases; unmatched junction bases: 1. Germline CDR1 is SGHRS and CDR2 is YFSETQ. The CDR3 DNA reads as TGCGCCAGCAGCCGGGACAGGGGGACTAATGAAAAACTGTTTTTT. Encoded protein: CASSRDRGTNEKLFF.

This clonotype occurred a few times. The rearrangement uses TRBV7-3 and TRBJ2-1, with TRBD1 identical over 9 bases. CDR1 and CDR2 (germline): SGHTA, FQGTGA. The CDR3 runs to 14 residues. V trimming: 7 bases; J trimming: 9 bases; junction bases outside the gene matches: 10. Here the CDR3 reads CASKPGTGSSEQFF. As DNA, the CDR3 is TGTGCCAGCAAACCCGGGACAGGGTCGAGTGAGCAGTTCTTC.

This clonotype was counted between two and nine times. The CDR3 DNA reads as TGTGCCAGCAGTTTAGTCGGGGTCCAGGATACTGAAGCTTTCTTT. It specifies CASSLVGVQDTEAFF. The chain combines TRBV12-3 or TRBV12-4 with TRBJ1-1; no definite D call. Trimming removed 1 base from V and 5 bases from J, with 14 bases in between. The CDR3 spans 15 residues.

The chain couples TRBV5-1 to TRBJ2-1; D call uncertain. The CDR3 length is 12 residues. The V end lost 6 bases, the J end lost 6 bases, and 10 bases lay between the germline ends. Germline CDR1 and CDR2: SGHRS and YFSETQ. The CDR3 here is CASKEGVNEQFF. CDR3 DNA: TGCGCCAGCAAAGAAGGCGTCAATGAGCAGTTCTTC.

This clonotype showed up just a few times. The genes are TRBV2 and TRBJ2-7; unclear D gene. Deletions cut 0 bases from V and 2 bases from J, with 5 bases between. The germline CDR1 and CDR2 sequences are SNHLY and FYNNEI. The length of the CDR3 is 13 residues. CDR3 amino acids: CASSEAGTYEQYF. For the CDR3, the DNA is TGTGCCAGCAGTGAAGCAGGTACCTACGAGCAGTACTTC.